This T cell receptor (beta chain) originates from a study of CD8+CD57+ T cells in acquired aplastic anemia. Patients sequenced had flow cytometry evidence of CD8+CD57+ cell expansion. There were no patients without severe acquired aplastic anemia. For CDR3 and TCR beta VDJ profiling, genomic DNA was the template used. Using its own MiXCR run on the reads, TCRdb lists one record per CDR3 protein. The sample holds approximately 150,000 distinct CDR3 sequences, less than 60% seen once. Sample: sorted CD4+, CD8+, or CD8+CD57+ T cells (not recorded which) from PBMCs. This clonotype was obtained from a human donor with aplastic anemia.

This CDR3 is CASSFLTGASGANVLTF. The CDR3 nucleotides read TGTGCCAGCAGTTTTTTGACAGGGGCGTCTGGGGCCAACGTCCTGACTTTC. V is TRBV12-3 or TRBV12-4 and J is TRBJ2-6, with 8 positions matching TRBD1. This CDR3 has 17 residues. Trimming at V came to 3 bases and at J to 1 base, leaving 5 bases not matched to a gene.